Listed below are T cell receptor beta chains from one sample, sequenced in a study of blood T cell repertoires in COVID-19. Generated by immunoSEQ multiplex PCR, the TCRdb table keeps only in-frame clones and is missing some. The table has fewer than 250,000 clones, approximately 73% seen once. Source material: PBMCs or T cells enriched from blood (not recorded which). These receptors all come from a woman aged 45-65 years with acute COVID-19. Both conserved end residues are part of each CDR3. The order of the fields is D gene, V gene, J gene, clone size, CDR3 DNA, CDR3 protein. The D gene is left open where the match is weak. Some rows mark clone size as missing; the rest say once, few, many or name a class of expanded clone.

d_gene: TRBD1; v_gene: TRBV7-9; j_gene: TRBJ2-5; abundance: few; CDR3nt: TGTGCCAGCGCCCGGTCCATACAGGGGGCCCAAGGGGAGACCCAGTACTTC; CDR3aa: CASARSIQGAQGETQYF
d_gene: -; v_gene: TRBV3-1/TRBV3-2; j_gene: TRBJ2-2; abundance: -; CDR3nt: TGTGCCAGCAGCCATCAGGGTTCGGAAACCGGGGAGCTGTTTTTT; CDR3aa: CASSHQGSETGELFF
d_gene: -; v_gene: TRBV12-5; j_gene: TRBJ1-1; abundance: -; CDR3nt: TGTGCTAGTGGTTTGTCCACTTACCCAAACCCCACTGAAGCTTTCTTT; CDR3aa: CASGLSTYPNPTEAFF
d_gene: -; v_gene: TRBV9; j_gene: TRBJ1-2; abundance: -; CDR3nt: TGTGCCAGCACCCCCGAGGGGGTGGGGGACTATGGCTACACCTTC; CDR3aa: CASTPEGVGDYGYTF
d_gene: -; v_gene: TRBV28; j_gene: TRBJ1-2; abundance: -; CDR3nt: TGTGCCAGCAGTTTCGGGGGAGACTATGGCTACACCTTC; CDR3aa: CASSFGGDYGYTF
d_gene: -; v_gene: TRBV11-2; j_gene: TRBJ2-1; abundance: -; CDR3nt: TGTGCCAGCATCATAGGGGCGAGGGTAGCGGTTTCCTCCTACAATGAGCAGTTCTTC; CDR3aa: CASIIGARVAVSSYNEQFF
d_gene: -; v_gene: TRBV13; j_gene: TRBJ2-5; abundance: -; CDR3nt: TGTGCCAGCAGCTTAGGGGACACCGCCGGGACCCAGTACTTC; CDR3aa: CASSLGDTAGTQYF
d_gene: TRBD2; v_gene: TRBV3-1/TRBV3-2; j_gene: TRBJ2-5; abundance: -; CDR3nt: TGTGCCAGCAGCCAAACAAGGACTAGCGGGATCATCTCCCAAGAGACCCAGTACTTC; CDR3aa: CASSQTRTSGIISQETQYF
d_gene: -; v_gene: TRBV4-2; j_gene: TRBJ1-2; abundance: -; CDR3nt: TGTGCCAGCAGCCAAAAAGGGCGTATGGACAGATTGGTAGCTAACTATGGCTACACCTTC; CDR3aa: CASSQKGRMDRLVANYGYTF
d_gene: TRBD1; v_gene: TRBV28; j_gene: TRBJ1-1; abundance: -; CDR3nt: TGTGCCAGCAGTTCATTACAGGGGGCGAACACTGAAGCTTTCTTT; CDR3aa: CASSSLQGANTEAFF
d_gene: TRBD1; v_gene: TRBV2; j_gene: TRBJ2-1; abundance: -; CDR3nt: TGTGCCAGTCACGGGACAGGGAACTACAATGAGCAGTTCTTC; CDR3aa: CASHGTGNYNEQFF
d_gene: -; v_gene: TRBV5-1; j_gene: TRBJ1-3; abundance: many; CDR3nt: TGCGCCAGCAGCTTGGCAGGGTATGCTGGAAACACCATATATTTT; CDR3aa: CASSLAGYAGNTIYF
d_gene: TRBD2; v_gene: TRBV4-3; j_gene: TRBJ2-1; abundance: -; CDR3nt: TGCGCCAGCAGCCCTTGGGTGCGCAGCGGGGGGATTAATGAGCAGTTCTTC; CDR3aa: CASSPWVRSGGINEQFF
d_gene: -; v_gene: TRBV18; j_gene: TRBJ1-1; abundance: -; CDR3nt: TGTGCCAGCTCCCTGGGGAGGGGTAACACTGAAGCTTTCTTT; CDR3aa: CASSLGRGNTEAFF
d_gene: -; v_gene: TRBV7-2; j_gene: TRBJ2-2; abundance: few; CDR3nt: TGTGCCAGCCTGGAGGGAACCAACACCGGGGAGCTGTTTTTT; CDR3aa: CASLEGTNTGELFF
d_gene: TRBD1; v_gene: TRBV7-9; j_gene: TRBJ2-3; abundance: -; CDR3nt: TGTGCCAGCAGCCTGGGACAGGGGGCTTCAGATACGCAGTATTTT; CDR3aa: CASSLGQGASDTQYF
d_gene: -; v_gene: TRBV28; j_gene: TRBJ2-2; abundance: once; CDR3nt: TGTGCCAGCAGTTTGGCTTGGGACATCGAATCATACACCGGGGAGCTGTTTTTT; CDR3aa: CASSLAWDIESYTGELFF
d_gene: -; v_gene: TRBV18; j_gene: TRBJ1-5; abundance: -; CDR3nt: TGTGCCAGCTCACCCTCCGGTCGGGCCCAGCATTTT; CDR3aa: CASSPSGRAQHF
d_gene: TRBD1; v_gene: TRBV28; j_gene: TRBJ1-3; abundance: few; CDR3nt: TGTGCCAGCAGTCCCCTGGGACAGTTGCTCTCTGGAAACACCATATATTTT; CDR3aa: CASSPLGQLLSGNTIYF
d_gene: TRBD2; v_gene: TRBV5-4; j_gene: TRBJ2-3; abundance: -; CDR3nt: TGTGCCAGCAGCTTACGGACTAGCGGCCTCACAGATACGCAGTATTTT; CDR3aa: CASSLRTSGLTDTQYF
d_gene: -; v_gene: TRBV28; j_gene: TRBJ1-1; abundance: -; CDR3nt: TGTGCCAGCCTTACGGCGGGGGAAGGTGAAGCTTTCTTT; CDR3aa: CASLTAGEGEAFF